The 15 T cell receptor beta chains listed next were all sequenced from one sample in a study of vaccination and CD4 T cells after COVID-19. Researchers used the Oncomine TCR Beta short-read assay to sequence DNA from cultured CD4+ T cells. TCRdb recomputed calls from the PCR reads with MiXCR, one row per CDR3 protein. This sample has fewer than 9,000 distinct CDR3 sequences, with 55% to 65% found just once. Treatment here: approximately 9-day PBMC culture with coronavirus spike peptide pools or control peptides (ViraFEST assay). These receptors are not linked to any known antigen. Sample: CD4+ T cells from blood, cultured in vitro. These receptors were obtained from a human donor who had recovered from COVID-19.

This clonotype has more than one count but fewer than ten. This rearrangement joins TRBV19 to TRBJ1-1; 12 positions agree with TRBD1. CDR1 and CDR2 (germline): LNHDA, SQIVND (reference sequence). CDR3 size: 14 residues. With V trimmed by 6 bases and J by 9 bases, 8 bases remained unmatched. CDR3 loop: CASRTGQGASKAFF. In DNA form, the CDR3 reads TGTGCCAGTAGGACGGGACAGGGGGCTTCCAAAGCTTTCTTT.

The chain links TRBV10-3 to TRBJ1-2; D ambiguous. This CDR3 is 13 amino acids long. CDR1 and CDR2 from the germline V gene are ENHRY and SYGVKD. V shed 0 bases and J shed 5 bases, with 7 bases lying between them. Here the CDR3 reads CAISESEYYGYTF. DNA for the CDR3: TGTGCCATCAGTGAGTCAGAGTATTATGGCTACACCTTC.

The J gene is TRBJ2-1, the V gene TRBV15; 13 nucleotides line up with TRBD2. CDR1 is LNHNV and CDR2 is YYDKDF in the germline V gene (reference sequence). After removal of 9 bases from V and 11 bases from J, the junction contained 10 bases not matched to a gene. CDR3 length equals 14 residues. CDR3 coding DNA: TGTGCCACTTCGACCGGGACTAGCGGGACTAAGCAGTTCTTC. It specifies CATSTGTSGTKQFF.

This clonotype was detected only a few times. The gene calls are TRBV7-9 and TRBJ2-6, with 10 bases identical to TRBD1. Losses at the gene ends were 5 bases for V and 4 bases for J; bases not matched to a gene: 8. This CDR3 has 17 residues. CDR1 is SEHNR, CDR2 FQNEAQ, per germline (reference sequence). CDR3 coding DNA: TGTGCCAGCAGCCAAAGAGGACAGGGGGACGGGGCCAACGTCCTGACTTTC. Its translation is CASSQRGQGDGANVLTF.

The chain couples TRBV12-3 or TRBV12-4 to TRBJ1-2; possible D gene TRBD1, 5 bases. The CDR3 sequence is 14 residues long. V lost 4 bases to trimming and J lost 4 bases, with 13 bases between them. The CDR3 reads CASSYDSVAYGYTF. CDR3 DNA sequence: TGTGCCAGCAGTTACGACAGTGTTGCCTATGGCTACACCTTC.

The chain carries TRBV7-2 and TRBJ2-5; TRBD1 aligns across 7 bases. V lost 4 bases to trimming and J lost 7 bases; unmatched junction nucleotides: 3. The CDR3 is 12 amino acids. CDR1 and CDR2 (germline): SGHTA, FQGNSA. The CDR3 bases are TGTGCCAGCAGCTCACAGGGGCCGACCCAGTACTTC. Encoded protein: CASSSQGPTQYF.

This clonotype was picked up a small number of times. The V gene is TRBV6-1, the J gene TRBJ1-5; TRBD1 is a possible D gene (5 bases). In germline, CDR1 is MNHNS, CDR2 SASEGT. The CDR3 covers 15 residues. The V end was cut by 5 bases, the J end by 0 bases, with 11 bases between. The CDR3 DNA sequence: TGTGCCAGCAGTCCACAGGTGCATAGCAATCAGCCCCAGCATTTT. It is translated as CASSPQVHSNQPQHF.

The chain employs TRBV7-9 and TRBJ1-6, with 9 bases aligning to TRBD1. The CDR3 covers 14 residues. The junction had 3 bases not matched to a gene; V was cut back by 3 bases and J by 9 bases. From germline, CDR1 is SEHNR and CDR2 FQNEAQ (reference sequence). The CDR3 coding sequence is TGTGCCAGCAGCTTCGGACAGGGGACTTCACCCCTCCACTTT. Residues: CASSFGQGTSPLHF.

The chain is built from TRBV5-1 and TRBJ2-7, with D perhaps matching TRBD2 (7 bases). Trimming left V 1 base short and J 5 bases short, with 16 bases between. In germline, CDR1 is SGHRS, CDR2 YFSETQ. There are 15 residues in the CDR3. This CDR3 reads CASSLFPGEGNEQYF. The CDR3 coding sequence is TGCGCCAGCAGCTTGTTTCCAGGGGAGGGGAACGAGCAGTACTTC. Based on the CDR3 plus reference TRBV5-1 and TRBJ2-7, the full variable domain is KAGVTQTPRYLIKTRGQQVTLSCSPISGHRSVSWYQQTPGQGLQFLFEYFSETQRNKGNFPGRFSGRQFSNSRSEMNVSTLELGDSALYLCASSLFPGEGNEQYFGPGTRLTVT.

The V and J genes are TRBV24-1 and TRBJ2-7, with D unclear. Trimming took off 1 base at V and 5 bases at J, with 8 bases between the two ends. Germline CDR1 and CDR2: KGHDR and SFDVKD. This CDR3 has 13 residues. The chain's CDR3 is CATSDFSWDEQYF. CDR3 coding DNA: TGTGCCACCAGTGATTTTTCCTGGGACGAGCAGTACTTC.

For the CDR3, the DNA is TGTGCCAGCAGCGTCGACAGGAGGAATGGCTACACCTTC. Amino acids: CASSVDRRNGYTF. The chain employs TRBV5-6 and TRBJ1-2; D perhaps matches TRBD1 (6 bases). Germline V gene data show CDR1 as SGHDT and CDR2 as YYEEEE. The CDR3 has 13 residues. V was trimmed by 4 bases and J by 6 bases, leaving 13 bases between them.

This rearrangement joins TRBV7-2 to TRBJ1-1; 7 nucleotides line up with TRBD1. CDR3 length: 15 amino acids. Losses at the gene ends were 5 bases for V and 0 bases for J; bases not matched to a gene: 6. The V gene's germline CDR1 is SGHTA and CDR2 FQGNSA. In DNA, the CDR3 is TGTGCCAGCAGCATTACCGGGACAGTGAACACTGAAGCTTTCTTT. Protein sequence: CASSITGTVNTEAFF. The complete variable domain, with remaining parts taken from reference TRBV7-2 and TRBJ1-1, reads GAGVSQSPSNKVTEKGKDVELRCDPISGHTALYWYRQSLGQGLEFLIYFQGNSAPDKSGLPSDRFSAERTGGSVSTLTIQRTQQEDSAVYLCASSITGTVNTEAFFGQGTRLTVV.

This clonotype was counted a few times. The chain recombines TRBV20-1 with TRBJ2-3; D remains ambiguous. The V end lost 3 bases, the J end lost 9 bases, and 19 bases lay between the germline ends. The CDR3 consists of 14 residues. CDR1 and CDR2 from the germline V gene are DFQATT and SNEGSKA (reference sequence). The CDR3 loop is CSASSWPRVMTQYF. CDR3 sequence (DNA): TGCAGTGCTAGTAGTTGGCCCCGAGTCATGACGCAGTATTTT.

The rearrangement joins TRBV7-2 to TRBJ2-7; 8 positions match TRBD2. Germline loops: CDR1 SGHTA, CDR2 FQGNSA. Trimming removed 4 bases from V and 0 bases from J; junction bases left unmatched: 8. The CDR3 consists of 16 residues. The CDR3 DNA is TGTGCCAGCAGCTCCGCGAGGACTAGCCTCTCCTACGAGCAGTACTTC. Residues: CASSSARTSLSYEQYF.

This CDR3 reads CSARVGGPLDTQYF. CDR3 sequence (DNA): TGCAGTGCTAGGGTGGGGGGGCCTTTAGATACGCAGTATTTT. The chain joins TRBV20-1 to TRBJ2-3, with D tentatively TRBD2 (7 bases). The ends were cut back, 3 bases at V and 5 bases at J, with 15 bases in the middle. The CDR3 contains 14 residues. Germline V gene data show CDR1 as DFQATT and CDR2 as SNEGSKA (reference sequence).